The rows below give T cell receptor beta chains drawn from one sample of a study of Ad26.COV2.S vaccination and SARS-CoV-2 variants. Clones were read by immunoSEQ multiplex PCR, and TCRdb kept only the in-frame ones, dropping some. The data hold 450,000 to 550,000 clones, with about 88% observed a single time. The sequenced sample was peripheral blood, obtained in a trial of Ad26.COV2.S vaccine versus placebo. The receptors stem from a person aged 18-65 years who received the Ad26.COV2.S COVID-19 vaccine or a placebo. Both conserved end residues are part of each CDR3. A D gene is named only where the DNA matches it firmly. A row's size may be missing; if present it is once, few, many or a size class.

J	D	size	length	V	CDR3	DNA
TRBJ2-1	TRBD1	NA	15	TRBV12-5	CASGLGQGARDEQFF	TGTGCTAGTGGTTTGGGACAGGGGGCGCGCGATGAGCAGTTCTTC
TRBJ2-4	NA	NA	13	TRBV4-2	CASSQDRINIQYF	TGTGCCAGCAGCCAAGATCGGATAAACATTCAGTACTTC
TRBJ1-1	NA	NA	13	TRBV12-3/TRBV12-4	CASSLQGNTEAFF	TGTGCCAGCAGTCTTCAGGGGAACACTGAAGCTTTCTTT
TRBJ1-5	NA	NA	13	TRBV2	CASSEIGGWPQHF	TGTGCCAGCAGTGAAATCGGAGGATGGCCCCAGCATTTT
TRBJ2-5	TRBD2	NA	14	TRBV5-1	CASSSAGGGETQYF	TGCGCCAGCAGCTCAGCGGGAGGGGGGGAGACCCAGTACTTC
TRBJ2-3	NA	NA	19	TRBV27	CASSFRVLGPGPSTDTQYF	TGTGCCAGCAGTTTCCGGGTCCTAGGGCCGGGGCCTTCCACAGATACGCAGTATTTT
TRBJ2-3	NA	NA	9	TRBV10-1	CASRARGYF	TGCGCCAGCAGGGCGAGGGGGTATTTT
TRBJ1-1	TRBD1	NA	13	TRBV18	CASSPIRDSEAFF	TGTGCCAGCTCACCTATCCGGGACAGCGAAGCTTTCTTT
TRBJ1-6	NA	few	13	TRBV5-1	CASSTGYYSPLHF	TGCGCCAGCAGCACAGGGTACTATTCACCCCTCCACTTT
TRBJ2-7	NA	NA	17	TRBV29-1	CSVEVVKTGSSSYEQYF	TGCAGCGTTGAGGTGGTTAAAACAGGGTCTAGCTCCTACGAGCAGTACTTC
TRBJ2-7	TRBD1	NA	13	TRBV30	CAWSPGQGFEQYF	TGTGCCTGGAGTCCCGGACAGGGCTTCGAGCAGTACTTC
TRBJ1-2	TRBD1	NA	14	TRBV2	CASSSSGTDYGYTF	TGTGCCAGCAGTTCATCTGGGACAGACTATGGCTACACCTTC
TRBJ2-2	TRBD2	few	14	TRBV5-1	CASSTKLATGELFF	TGCGCCAGCAGCACCAAACTAGCGACCGGGGAGCTGTTTTTT
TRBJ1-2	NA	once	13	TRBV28	CASSLGGTKGYTF	TGTGCCAGCAGTTTAGGGGGAACGAAGGGCTACACCTTC
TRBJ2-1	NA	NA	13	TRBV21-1	CASSKTSGTKQFF	TGTGCCAGCAGCAAAACTAGCGGGACCAAGCAGTTCTTC
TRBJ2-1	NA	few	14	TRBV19	CASSPSRTFREQFF	TGTGCCAGTAGTCCGAGTAGGACCTTCCGGGAGCAGTTCTTC
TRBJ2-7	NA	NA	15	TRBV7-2	CASTIAGTQSYEQYF	TGTGCCAGCACAATCGCCGGGACTCAATCCTACGAGCAGTACTTC
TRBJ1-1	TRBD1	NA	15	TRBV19	CASSSGQGALTEAFF	TGTGCCAGTTCGTCAGGACAGGGGGCTTTGACTGAAGCTTTCTTT
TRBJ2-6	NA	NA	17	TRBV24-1	CATSDFSVGPGANVLTF	TGTGCCACCAGTGATTTTTCGGTCGGCCCTGGGGCCAACGTCCTGACTTTC
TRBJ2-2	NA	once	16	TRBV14	CASSQIGQIDTGELFF	TGTGCCAGCAGCCAAATAGGACAAATAGACACCGGGGAGCTGTTTTTT
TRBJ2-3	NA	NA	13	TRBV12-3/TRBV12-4	CASSLGSTDTQYF	TGTGCCAGCAGTTTGGGAAGCACAGATACGCAGTATTTT
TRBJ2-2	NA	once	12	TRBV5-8	CASGQMPGELFF	TGTGCCAGCGGACAGATGCCCGGGGAGCTGTTTTTT
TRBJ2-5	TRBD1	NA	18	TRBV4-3	CASSQGRTGEISGETQYF	TGCGCCAGCAGCCAAGGGAGGACAGGGGAGATATCAGGAGAGACCCAGTACTTC
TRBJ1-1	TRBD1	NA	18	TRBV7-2	CASSLGVHRGRRDTEAFF	TGTGCCAGCAGCTTAGGGGTGCACAGGGGGAGGAGGGACACTGAAGCTTTCTTT
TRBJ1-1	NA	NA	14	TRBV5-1	CASSTTGSGTEAFF	TGCGCCAGCAGCACCACGGGGTCAGGCACTGAAGCTTTCTTT
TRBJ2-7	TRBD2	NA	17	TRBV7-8	CASSLTSGGAVLYEQYF	TGTGCCAGCAGCTTAACTAGCGGGGGGGCCGTGCTGTACGAGCAGTACTTC
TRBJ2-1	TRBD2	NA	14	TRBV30	CAWRQSGRGDEQFF	TGTGCCTGGAGGCAGAGCGGGAGGGGCGATGAGCAGTTCTTC
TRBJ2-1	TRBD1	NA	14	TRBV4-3	CASSHGDRDNEQFF	TGCGCCAGCAGCCACGGGGACAGGGACAATGAGCAGTTCTTC
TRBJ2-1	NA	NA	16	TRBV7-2	CASSETNAWLYNEQFF	TGTGCCAGCAGCGAAACCAACGCGTGGCTCTACAATGAGCAGTTCTTC
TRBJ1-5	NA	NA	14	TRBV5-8	CASSARAGNQPQHF	TGTGCCAGCAGCGCCAGGGCGGGGAATCAGCCCCAGCATTTT
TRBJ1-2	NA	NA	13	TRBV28	CASSSRYSDGYTF	TGTGCCAGCAGTTCCCGATATAGTGATGGCTACACCTTC
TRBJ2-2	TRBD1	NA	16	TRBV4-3	CASSQDGDRDTGELFF	TGCGCCAGCAGCCAAGACGGGGACAGGGACACCGGGGAGCTGTTTTTT
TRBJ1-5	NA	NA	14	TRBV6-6	CASCRDLLTEPQHF	TGTGCCAGCTGTCGGGACTTACTCACGGAGCCCCAGCATTTT
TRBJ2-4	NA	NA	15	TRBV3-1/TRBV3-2	CASSQGGTAKNIQYF	TGTGCCAGCAGCCAAGGGGGGACAGCCAAAAACATTCAGTACTTC
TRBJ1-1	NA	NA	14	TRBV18	CASSPPSRRAEAFF	TGTGCCAGCTCACCACCGTCCCGGAGGGCTGAAGCTTTCTTT
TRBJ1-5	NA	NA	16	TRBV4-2	CASSQVGGASNQPQHF	TGTGCCAGCAGCCAAGTTGGGGGGGCGAGCAATCAGCCCCAGCATTTT
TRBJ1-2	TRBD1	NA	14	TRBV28	CASSFQGGGSGYTF	TGTGCCAGCAGTTTTCAAGGGGGCGGGAGCGGCTACACCTTC